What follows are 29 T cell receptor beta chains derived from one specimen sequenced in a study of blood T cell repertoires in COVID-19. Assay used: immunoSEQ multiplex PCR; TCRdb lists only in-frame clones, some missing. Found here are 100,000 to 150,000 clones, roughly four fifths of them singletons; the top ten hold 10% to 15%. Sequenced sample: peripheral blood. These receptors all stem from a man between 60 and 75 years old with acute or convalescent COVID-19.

The CDR3 DNA is TGTGCCAGCTCACGTCGACTAGCGGGGCCCGCGGGGGAGCAGTTCTTC. The encoded protein is CASSRRLAGPAGEQFF. This rearrangement joins TRBV18 to TRBJ2-1; 11 bases map to TRBD2. The germline V gene encodes CDR1 KGHSH and CDR2 LQKENI. CDR3 length equals 16 residues. Germline trimming cut 4 bases from V and 10 bases from J; bases unmatched to any gene: 12.

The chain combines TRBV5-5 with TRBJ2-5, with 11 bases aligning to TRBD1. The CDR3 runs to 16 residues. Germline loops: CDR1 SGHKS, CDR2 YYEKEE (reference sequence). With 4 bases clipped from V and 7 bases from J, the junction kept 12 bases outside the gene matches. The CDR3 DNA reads TGTGCCAGCAGCGGCAATCCCGGGACAGGGGGACGGACCCAGTACTTC. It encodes CASSGNPGTGGRTQYF.

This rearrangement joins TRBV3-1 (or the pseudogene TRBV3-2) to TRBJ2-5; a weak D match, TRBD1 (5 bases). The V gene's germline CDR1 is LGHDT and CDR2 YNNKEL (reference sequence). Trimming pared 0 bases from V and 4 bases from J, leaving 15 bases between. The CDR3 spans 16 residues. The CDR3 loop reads CASSQDPLQGRETQYF. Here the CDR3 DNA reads TGTGCCAGCAGCCAAGATCCCCTGCAGGGTAGAGAGACCCAGTACTTC.

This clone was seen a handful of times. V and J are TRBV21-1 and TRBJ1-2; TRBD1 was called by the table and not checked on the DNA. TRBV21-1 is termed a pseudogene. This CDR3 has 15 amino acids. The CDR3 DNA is TGTGCCAGCAGCACTCCTGGACAGGGAGAGTATGGCTACACCTTC. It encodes CASSTPGQGEYGYTF.

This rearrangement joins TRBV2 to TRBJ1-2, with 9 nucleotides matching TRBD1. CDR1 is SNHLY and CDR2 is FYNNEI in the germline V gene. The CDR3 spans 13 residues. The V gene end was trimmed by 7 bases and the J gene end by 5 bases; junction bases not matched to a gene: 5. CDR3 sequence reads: CASTSTGGYGYTF. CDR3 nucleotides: TGTGCCAGCACCTCGACAGGGGGGTATGGCTACACCTTC.

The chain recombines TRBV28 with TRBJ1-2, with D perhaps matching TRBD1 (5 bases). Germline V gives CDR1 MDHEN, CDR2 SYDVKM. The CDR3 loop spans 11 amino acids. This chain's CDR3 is CAAVRAGGYTF. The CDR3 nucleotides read TGTGCTGCGGTCAGGGCAGGGGGCTACACCTTC.

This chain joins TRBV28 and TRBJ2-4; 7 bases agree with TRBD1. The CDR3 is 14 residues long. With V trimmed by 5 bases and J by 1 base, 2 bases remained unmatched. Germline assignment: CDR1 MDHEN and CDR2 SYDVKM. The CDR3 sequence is CASSIQGAKNIQYF. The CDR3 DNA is TGTGCCAGCAGTATACAGGGGGCCAAAAACATTCAGTACTTC. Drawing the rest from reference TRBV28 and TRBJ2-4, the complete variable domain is DVKVTQSSRYLVKRTGEKVFLECVQDMDHENMFWYRQDPGLGLRLIYFSYDVKMKEKGDIPEGYSVSREKKERFSLILESASTNQTSMYLCASSIQGAKNIQYFGAGTRLSVL.

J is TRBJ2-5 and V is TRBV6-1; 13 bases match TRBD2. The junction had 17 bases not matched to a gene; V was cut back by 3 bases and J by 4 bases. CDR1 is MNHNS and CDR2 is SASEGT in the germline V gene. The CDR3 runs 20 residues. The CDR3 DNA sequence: TGTGCCAGCAGTGACGCGTCGTCACTAGCGGGAGGGCCCGGGGCAGAGACCCAGTACTTC. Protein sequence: CASSDASSLAGGPGAETQYF.

The CDR3 bases are TGTGCCAGCAGTCCCCCTTTTAGTGGAAACACCATATATTTT. Protein sequence: CASSPPFSGNTIYF. The chain combines TRBV28 with TRBJ1-3, with D unresolved. The CDR3 runs to 14 residues. V lost 5 bases, J lost 3 bases, and 11 bases lay in between. Germline values: CDR1 MDHEN, CDR2 SYDVKM. Combining the CDR3 with reference TRBV28 and TRBJ1-3 gives the whole variable domain DVKVTQSSRYLVKRTGEKVFLECVQDMDHENMFWYRQDPGLGLRLIYFSYDVKMKEKGDIPEGYSVSREKKERFSLILESASTNQTSMYLCASSPPFSGNTIYFGEGSWLTVV.

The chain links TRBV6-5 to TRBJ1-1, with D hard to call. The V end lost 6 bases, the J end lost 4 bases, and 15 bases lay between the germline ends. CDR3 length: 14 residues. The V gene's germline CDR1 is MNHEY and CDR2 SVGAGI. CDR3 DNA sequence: TGTGCCAGCAGCCGTGGGAGGCTTGGCACTGAAGCTTTCTTT. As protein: CASSRGRLGTEAFF.

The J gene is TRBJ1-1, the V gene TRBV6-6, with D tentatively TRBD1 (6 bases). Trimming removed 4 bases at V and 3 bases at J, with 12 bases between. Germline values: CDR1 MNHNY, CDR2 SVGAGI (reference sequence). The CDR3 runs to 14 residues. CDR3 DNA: TGTGCCAGCAGTTCTCTTACAGGGTACACTGAAGCTTTCTTT. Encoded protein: CASSSLTGYTEAFF.

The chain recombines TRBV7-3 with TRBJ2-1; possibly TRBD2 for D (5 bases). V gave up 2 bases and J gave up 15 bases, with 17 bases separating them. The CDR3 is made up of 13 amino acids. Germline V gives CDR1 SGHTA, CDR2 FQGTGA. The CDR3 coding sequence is TGTGCCAGCAGCTTAGTGAGTGGCGGAACTAGGTTCTTC. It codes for CASSLVSGGTRFF.

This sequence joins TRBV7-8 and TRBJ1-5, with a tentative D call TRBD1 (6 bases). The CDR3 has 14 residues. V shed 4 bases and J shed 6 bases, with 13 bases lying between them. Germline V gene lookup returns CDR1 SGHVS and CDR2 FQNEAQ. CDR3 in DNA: TGTGCCAGCAGCTACAGGGATGAGGGTCAGCCCCAGCATTTT. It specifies CASSYRDEGQPQHF. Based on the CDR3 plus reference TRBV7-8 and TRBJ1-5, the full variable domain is GAGVSQSPRYKVAKRGQDVALRCDPISGHVSLFWYQQALGQGPEFLTYFQNEAQLDKSGLPSDRFFAERPEGSVSTLKIQRTQQEDSAVYLCASSYRDEGQPQHFGDGTRLSIL.

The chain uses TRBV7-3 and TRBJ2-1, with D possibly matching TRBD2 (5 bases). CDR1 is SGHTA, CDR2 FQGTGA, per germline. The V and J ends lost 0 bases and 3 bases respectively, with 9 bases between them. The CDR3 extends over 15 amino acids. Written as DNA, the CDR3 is TGTGCCAGCAGCTTAACACCTAGCAGCTACAATGAGCAGTTCTTC. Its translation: CASSLTPSSYNEQFF.

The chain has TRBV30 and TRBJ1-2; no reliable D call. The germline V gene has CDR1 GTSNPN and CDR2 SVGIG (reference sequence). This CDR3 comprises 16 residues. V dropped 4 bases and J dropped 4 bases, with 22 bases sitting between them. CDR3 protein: CAWTPGHGEDPYGYTF. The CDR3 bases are TGTGCCTGGACACCCGGGCATGGGGAGGACCCCTATGGCTACACCTTC.

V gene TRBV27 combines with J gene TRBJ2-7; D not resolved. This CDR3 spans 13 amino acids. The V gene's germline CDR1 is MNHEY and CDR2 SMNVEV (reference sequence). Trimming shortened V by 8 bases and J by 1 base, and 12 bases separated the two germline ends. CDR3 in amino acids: CASAARRSYEQYF. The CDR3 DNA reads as TGTGCCAGCGCTGCCCGCAGGTCCTACGAGCAGTACTTC.

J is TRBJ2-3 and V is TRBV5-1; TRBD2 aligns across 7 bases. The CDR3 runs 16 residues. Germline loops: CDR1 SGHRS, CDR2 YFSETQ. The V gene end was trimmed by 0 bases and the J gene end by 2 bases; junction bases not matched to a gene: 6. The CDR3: CASSLGLAGATDTQYF. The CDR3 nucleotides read TGCGCCAGCAGCTTGGGACTAGCTGGGGCCACAGATACGCAGTATTTT.

CDR3 loop: CASSLDRGRETQYF. CDR3 bases: TGTGCCAGCAGCTTGGACAGGGGGCGCGAGACCCAGTACTTC. V usage is TRBV5-5 and J usage is TRBJ2-5; 9 positions match TRBD1. CDR1 is SGHKS, CDR2 YYEKEE, per germline (reference sequence). The CDR3 is 14 residues long. The V gene end was trimmed by 0 bases and the J gene end by 5 bases; junction bases not matched to a gene: 2.

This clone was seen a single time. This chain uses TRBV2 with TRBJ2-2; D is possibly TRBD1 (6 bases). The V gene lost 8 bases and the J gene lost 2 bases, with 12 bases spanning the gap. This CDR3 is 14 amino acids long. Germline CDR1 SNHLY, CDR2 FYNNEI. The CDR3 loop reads CASGRDTNTGELFF. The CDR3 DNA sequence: TGTGCCAGCGGCCGGGACACTAACACCGGGGAGCTGTTTTTT. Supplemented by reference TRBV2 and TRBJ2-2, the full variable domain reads EPEVTQTPSHQVTQMGQEVILRCVPISNHLYFYWYRQILGQKVEFLVSFYNNEISEKSEIFDDQFSVERPDGSNFTLKIRSTKLEDSAMYFCASGRDTNTGELFFGEGSRLTVL.

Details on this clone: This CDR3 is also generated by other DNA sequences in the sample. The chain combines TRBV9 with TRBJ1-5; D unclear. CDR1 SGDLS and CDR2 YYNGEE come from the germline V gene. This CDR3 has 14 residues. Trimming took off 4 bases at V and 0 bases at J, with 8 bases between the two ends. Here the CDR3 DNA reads TGTGCCAGCAGCCCAGGATATAGCAATCAGCCCCAGCATTTT. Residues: CASSPGYSNQPQHF.

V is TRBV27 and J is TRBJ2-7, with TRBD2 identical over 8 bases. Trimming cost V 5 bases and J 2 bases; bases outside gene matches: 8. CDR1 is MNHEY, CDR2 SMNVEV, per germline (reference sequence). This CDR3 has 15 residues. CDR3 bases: TGTGCCAGCAGTCCCTTCCCGGGAGGGACCTACGAGCAGTACTTC. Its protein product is CASSPFPGGTYEQYF.

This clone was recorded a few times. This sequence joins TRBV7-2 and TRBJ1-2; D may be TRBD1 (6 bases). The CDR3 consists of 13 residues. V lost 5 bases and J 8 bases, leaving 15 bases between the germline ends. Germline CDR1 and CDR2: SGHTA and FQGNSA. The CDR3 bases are TGTGCCAGCAGCCAATTTGGACAGTACGGCTACACCTTC. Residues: CASSQFGQYGYTF.

CDR3 in DNA: TGTGCCAGCACCCCAGATGGACTAGCGGGAGCGGGCGAGCAGTTCTTC. This encodes CASTPDGLAGAGEQFF. The chain uses TRBV9 and TRBJ2-1, with 13 nucleotides matching TRBD2. Unmatched junction bases numbered 13, after V lost 6 bases and J lost 10 bases. The germline gives CDR1 SGDLS, CDR2 YYNGEE. CDR3 length: 16 residues.

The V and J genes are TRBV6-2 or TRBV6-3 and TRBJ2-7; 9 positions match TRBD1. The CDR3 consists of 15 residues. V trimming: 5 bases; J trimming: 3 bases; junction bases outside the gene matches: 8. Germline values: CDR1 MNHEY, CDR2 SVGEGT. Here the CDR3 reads CASSPRDRDDYEQYF. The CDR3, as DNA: TGTGCCAGCAGTCCCCGGGACAGGGACGACTACGAGCAGTACTTC.

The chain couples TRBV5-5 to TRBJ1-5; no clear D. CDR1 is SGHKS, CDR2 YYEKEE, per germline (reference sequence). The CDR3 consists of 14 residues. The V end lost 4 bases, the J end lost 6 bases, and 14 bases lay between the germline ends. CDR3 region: CASSLTVSGQPQHF. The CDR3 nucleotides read TGTGCCAGCAGCCTAACAGTAAGTGGTCAGCCCCAGCATTTT. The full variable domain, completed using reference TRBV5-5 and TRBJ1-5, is DAGVTQSPTHLIKTRGQQVTLRCSPISGHKSVSWYQQVLGQGPQFIFQYYEKEERGRGNFPDRFSARQFPNYSSELNVNALLLGDSALYLCASSLTVSGQPQHFGDGTRLSIL.

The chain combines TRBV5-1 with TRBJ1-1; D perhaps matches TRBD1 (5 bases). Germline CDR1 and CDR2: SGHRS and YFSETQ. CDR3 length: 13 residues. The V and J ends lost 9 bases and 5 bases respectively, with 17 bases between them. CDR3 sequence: CATSMLGQTEAFF. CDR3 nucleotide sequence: TGCGCCACCAGTATGTTGGGGCAAACTGAAGCTTTCTTT.

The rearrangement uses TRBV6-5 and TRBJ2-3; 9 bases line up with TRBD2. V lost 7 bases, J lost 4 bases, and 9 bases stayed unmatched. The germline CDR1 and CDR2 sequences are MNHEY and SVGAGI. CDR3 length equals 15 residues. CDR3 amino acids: CASKFGSGSADTQYF. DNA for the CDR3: TGTGCCAGCAAGTTTGGTAGCGGGAGCGCAGATACGCAGTATTTT.

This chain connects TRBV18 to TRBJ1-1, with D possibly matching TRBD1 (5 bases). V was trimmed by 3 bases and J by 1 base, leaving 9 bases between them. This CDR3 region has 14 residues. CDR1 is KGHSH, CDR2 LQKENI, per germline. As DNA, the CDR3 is TGTGCCAGCTCACCTCTAGGGGAGAACACTGAAGCTTTCTTT. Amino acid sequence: CASSPLGENTEAFF.

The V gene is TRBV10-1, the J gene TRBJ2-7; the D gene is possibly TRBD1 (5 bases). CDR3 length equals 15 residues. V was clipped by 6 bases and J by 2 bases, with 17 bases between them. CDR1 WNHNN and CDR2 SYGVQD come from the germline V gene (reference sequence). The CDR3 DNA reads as TGCGCCAGCAGGCATCGACAGCGAGTGGCCTACGAGCAGTACTTC. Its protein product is CASRHRQRVAYEQYF.